This entry features one T cell receptor beta chain sequence. Antigen: not known. CDR3 length: 13 residues. Germline V gene data show CDR1 as MNHEY and CDR2 as SMNVEV (reference sequence). Trimming stripped 6 bases from V and 5 bases from J, with 14 bases between. PCR employed 60 Vbeta and 13 Jbeta primers. Sequenced by immunoSEQ multiplex PCR; TCRdb stores in-frame clones only, minus some. This sample carries over 30,000 clones, with 3.5% to 5.5% going to the ten biggest clones. This record belongs to a study of cytomegalovirus exposure and HLA in healthy donors. Findings and limits, study-wide: Reportedly, a later analysis found an Asian-associated ancestry cluster had fewer N-insertions than the approximately 700-donor mean. Overall, approximately 150 TCR beta chains were annotated as cytomegalovirus-associated. Sequencing artifact likely explains a cluster of highly shared sequence variants. In vitro confirmation showed three CMV-associated chains to be CMV antigen specific.

This clonotype was sampled from a woman in her 40s in good health and CMV-seropositive. The rearrangement joins TRBV27 to TRBJ2-7; D gene ambiguous. Sequencing input: PBMCs. CDR3 nucleotides: TGTGCCAGCAGCCCTTCTAGTTCCAACGAGCAGTACTTC. This translates into CASSPSSSNEQYF.